This T cell receptor (beta chain) was profiled in a study of T-cell memory formation after mild COVID-19. Overall study context: In these data, TCR clusters were largely donor specific. Study-level findings and limits: CD4+ contracting clones lay mainly in CM and EM, CD8+ ones in EMRA. Clones contracting over day 15 to 85 were CD4/CD8 balanced, with later expanders leaning CD4+.

As concerns this clonotype: What it binds is unknown.

The CDR3 extends over 13 amino acids. Germline V gene data show CDR1 as MNHEY and CDR2 as SVGEGT. Trimming pared 7 bases from V and 6 bases from J, leaving 13 bases between. TCRdb redid the calling of the 5' RACE reads with MiXCR, one entry per CDR3 protein. The data hold approximately 270,000 distinct CDR3 sequences, with around 15% observed a single time. The chain combines TRBV6-2 or TRBV6-3 with TRBJ1-5; D uncertain. The sequence derives from a man aged 18 to 29 who had mild COVID-19 (a few samples of this study predate the infection). Cell type and time point are not known. The sequencing sample was made of PBMCs or a T cell subset sorted from them (not recorded which). This CDR3 is CASKAGDGQPQHF. CDR3 nucleotide sequence: TGTGCCAGCAAGGCAGGAGATGGTCAGCCCCAGCATTTT.